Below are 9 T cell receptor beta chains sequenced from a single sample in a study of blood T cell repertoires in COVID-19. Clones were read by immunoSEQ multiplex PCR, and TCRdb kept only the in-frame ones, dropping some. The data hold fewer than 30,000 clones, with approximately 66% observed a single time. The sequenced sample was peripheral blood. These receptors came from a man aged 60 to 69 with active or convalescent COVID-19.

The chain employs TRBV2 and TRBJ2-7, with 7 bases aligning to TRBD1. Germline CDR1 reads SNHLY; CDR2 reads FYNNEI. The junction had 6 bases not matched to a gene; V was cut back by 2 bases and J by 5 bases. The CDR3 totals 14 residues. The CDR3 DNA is TGTGCCAGCAGTGAATCTTACAGGGGCGACGAGCAGTACTTC. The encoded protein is CASSESYRGDEQYF.

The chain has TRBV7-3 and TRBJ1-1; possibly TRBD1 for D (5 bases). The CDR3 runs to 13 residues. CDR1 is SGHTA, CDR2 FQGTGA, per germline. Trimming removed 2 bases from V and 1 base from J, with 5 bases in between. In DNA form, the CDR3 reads TGTGCCAGCAGCTTACAGGGGAACACTGAAGCTTTCTTT. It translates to CASSLQGNTEAFF.

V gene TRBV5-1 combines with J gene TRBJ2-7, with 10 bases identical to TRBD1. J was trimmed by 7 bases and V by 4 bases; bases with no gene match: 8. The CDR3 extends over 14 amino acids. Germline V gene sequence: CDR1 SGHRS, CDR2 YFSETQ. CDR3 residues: CASSVDRGTREQYF. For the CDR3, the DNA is TGCGCCAGCAGCGTGGACAGGGGGACGCGGGAGCAGTACTTC.

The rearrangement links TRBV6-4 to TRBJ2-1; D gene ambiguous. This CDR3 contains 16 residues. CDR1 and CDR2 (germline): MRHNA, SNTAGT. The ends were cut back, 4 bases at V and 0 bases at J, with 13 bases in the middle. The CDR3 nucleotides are TGTGCCAGCAGTGCCTCCTTCGCTAGCTCCTACAATGAGCAGTTCTTC. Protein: CASSASFASSYNEQFF.

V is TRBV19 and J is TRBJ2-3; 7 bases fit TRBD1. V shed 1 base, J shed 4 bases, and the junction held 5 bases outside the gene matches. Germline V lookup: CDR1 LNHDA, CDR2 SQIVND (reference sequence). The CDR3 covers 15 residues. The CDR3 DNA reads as TGTGCCAGTAGTATAGGGGGGACAGAACCAGATACGCAGTATTTT. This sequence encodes CASSIGGTEPDTQYF. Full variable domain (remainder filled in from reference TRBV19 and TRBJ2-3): DGGITQSPKYLFRKEGQNVTLSCEQNLNHDAMYWYRQDPGQGLRLIYYSQIVNDFQKGDIAEGYSVSREKKESFPLTVTSAQKNPTAFYLCASSIGGTEPDTQYFGPGTRLTVL.

The CDR3 coding sequence is TGTGCCAGCAGTTACGCAGCGGGGGCCTACAATGAGCAGTTCTTC. The encoded protein is CASSYAAGAYNEQFF. The chain carries TRBV7-8 and TRBJ2-1, with 8 positions matching TRBD2. The CDR3 has 15 residues. Germline V gene sequence: CDR1 SGHVS, CDR2 FQNEAQ. J was trimmed by 2 bases and V by 6 bases; bases with no gene match: 6.

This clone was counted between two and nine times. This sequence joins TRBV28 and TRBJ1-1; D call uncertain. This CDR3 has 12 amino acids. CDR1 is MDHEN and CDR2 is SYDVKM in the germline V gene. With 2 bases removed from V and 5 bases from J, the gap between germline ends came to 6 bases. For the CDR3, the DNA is TGTGCCAGCAGTTTACGAGAAACTGAAGCTTTCTTT. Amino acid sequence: CASSLRETEAFF. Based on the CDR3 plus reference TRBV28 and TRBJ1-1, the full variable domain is DVKVTQSSRYLVKRTGEKVFLECVQDMDHENMFWYRQDPGLGLRLIYFSYDVKMKEKGDIPEGYSVSREKKERFSLILESASTNQTSMYLCASSLRETEAFFGQGTRLTVV.

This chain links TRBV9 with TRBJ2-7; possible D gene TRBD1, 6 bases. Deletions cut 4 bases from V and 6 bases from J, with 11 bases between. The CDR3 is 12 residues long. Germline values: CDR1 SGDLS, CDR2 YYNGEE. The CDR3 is CASSPGHSEQYF. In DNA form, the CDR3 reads TGTGCCAGCAGCCCGGGACATAGCGAGCAGTACTTC.

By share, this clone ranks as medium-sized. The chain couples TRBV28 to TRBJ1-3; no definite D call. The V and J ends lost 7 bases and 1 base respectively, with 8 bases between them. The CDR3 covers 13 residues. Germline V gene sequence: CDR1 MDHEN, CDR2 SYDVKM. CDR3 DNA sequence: TGTGCCAGCATTGAGCCGTCTGGAAACACCATATATTTT. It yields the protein CASIEPSGNTIYF.